The 8 T cell receptor beta chains presented below share a single source sample, sequenced in a study of cytomegalovirus exposure and HLA in healthy donors. The PCR employed 60 Vbeta primers together with 13 Jbeta primers. Sequenced by immunoSEQ multiplex PCR; TCRdb stores in-frame clones only, minus some. In the table there are some 150,000 clones, 80% of which are singletons. Sequenced input: PBMCs. These receptors all stem from a male donor in good health and CMV-seronegative.

This clone was found a few times. This sequence joins TRBV15 and TRBJ1-5, with TRBD1 identical over 9 bases. Trimming removed 4 bases from V and 9 bases from J; junction bases left unmatched: 13. The CDR3 extends over 16 amino acids. Per the germline V gene, CDR1 is LNHNV and CDR2 is YYDKDF (reference sequence). CDR3: CATSNIGTGPGVPQHF. The CDR3 bases are TGTGCCACCAGCAATATCGGGACAGGGCCCGGGGTGCCCCAGCATTTT.

The chain couples TRBV6-1 to TRBJ1-2; D is unresolved. The ends were cut back, 0 bases at V and 4 bases at J, with 15 bases in the middle. Germline lookup yields CDR1 MNHNS and CDR2 SASEGT. The CDR3 sequence is 16 residues long. DNA of the CDR3: TGTGCCAGCAGTGAAGCGCCCGCCCCGTCACTCTATGGCTACACCTTC. Protein sequence: CASSEAPAPSLYGYTF.

J is TRBJ2-1 and V is TRBV30; D perhaps matches TRBD1 (5 bases). From germline, CDR1 is GTSNPN and CDR2 SVGIG (reference sequence). CDR3 length: 11 amino acids. V was clipped by 5 bases and J by 12 bases, with 14 bases between them. The CDR3 coding sequence is TGTGCCTGGGGGGCCTCGGTGGCGCAGTTCTTC. Protein sequence: CAWGASVAQFF.

The chain has TRBV7-2 and TRBJ1-5; D is ambiguous. There are 15 residues in the CDR3. Germline CDR1 and CDR2: SGHTA and FQGNSA. Trimming stripped 5 bases from V and 11 bases from J, with 22 bases between. CDR3 amino acids: CASSIEGGWNQAQHF. Written as DNA, the CDR3 is TGTGCCAGCAGCATCGAGGGTGGGTGGAATCAAGCCCAGCATTTT.

The chain is built from TRBV7-2 and TRBJ1-1; D remains unclear. Germline CDR1 SGHTA, CDR2 FQGNSA. The CDR3 runs to 12 residues. Trimming stripped 5 bases from V and 2 bases from J, with 6 bases between. As DNA, the CDR3 is TGTGCCAGCAGCCTATATAACACTGAAGCTTTCTTT. This codes for CASSLYNTEAFF.

The V and J genes are TRBV9 and TRBJ1-2; 8 nucleotides align to TRBD1. Germline loops: CDR1 SGDLS, CDR2 YYNGEE. The CDR3 covers 14 residues. The V and J ends lost 3 bases and 9 bases, in that order; junction bases with no gene match: 10. CDR3 bases: TGTGCCAGCAGCGCGACAGGGGCCGCTTTTAGCTACACCTTC. Amino acid sequence: CASSATGAAFSYTF.

The J gene is TRBJ2-1, the V gene TRBV5-4; 7 positions agree with TRBD2. From germline, CDR1 is SGHNT and CDR2 YYREEE (reference sequence). J was trimmed by 6 bases and V by 0 bases; bases with no gene match: 9. The CDR3 loop spans 16 amino acids. For the CDR3, the DNA is TGTGCCAGCAGCTTGGGGGCCGGGGGGACCTTCAATGAGCAGTTCTTC. This gives the protein CASSLGAGGTFNEQFF.

This chain links TRBV5-1 with TRBJ1-2; 9 positions match TRBD1. Germline CDR1 SGHRS, CDR2 YFSETQ. Germline trimming cut 4 bases from V and 6 bases from J; bases unmatched to any gene: 10. CDR3 size: 15 residues. The CDR3 is CASSPQGAQVDGYTF. The CDR3 bases are TGCGCCAGCAGCCCACAGGGGGCGCAGGTGGATGGCTACACCTTC.